The following is a T cell receptor (beta chain) sequence with its context. The entry originates in a study of blood T cell repertoires in COVID-19. CDR1 SGHRS and CDR2 YFSETQ come from the germline V gene. The V end was cut by 1 base, the J end by 4 bases, with 17 bases between. This CDR3 has 16 amino acids. Original methodology: Using reference gene primer amplification, nucleated cell counts were estimated. TCRdb keeps only in-frame clones here, not all; method: immunoSEQ multiplex PCR. V, J and clone size were drawn from that table, and D and trimming were deduced from the DNA. The sample consists of some 240,000 clones, 80% to 85% of them appearing once.

The sequence came from a woman between 70 and 85 years old with COVID-19, enrolled during active disease. The J gene is TRBJ1-1, the V gene TRBV5-1; maybe TRBD1 (6 bases). Sequenced: peripheral blood. Here the CDR3 DNA reads TGCGCCAGCAGCTTGATACAGGGAATTGGGGGCACTGAAGCTTTCTTT. Amino acid sequence: CASSLIQGIGGTEAFF.